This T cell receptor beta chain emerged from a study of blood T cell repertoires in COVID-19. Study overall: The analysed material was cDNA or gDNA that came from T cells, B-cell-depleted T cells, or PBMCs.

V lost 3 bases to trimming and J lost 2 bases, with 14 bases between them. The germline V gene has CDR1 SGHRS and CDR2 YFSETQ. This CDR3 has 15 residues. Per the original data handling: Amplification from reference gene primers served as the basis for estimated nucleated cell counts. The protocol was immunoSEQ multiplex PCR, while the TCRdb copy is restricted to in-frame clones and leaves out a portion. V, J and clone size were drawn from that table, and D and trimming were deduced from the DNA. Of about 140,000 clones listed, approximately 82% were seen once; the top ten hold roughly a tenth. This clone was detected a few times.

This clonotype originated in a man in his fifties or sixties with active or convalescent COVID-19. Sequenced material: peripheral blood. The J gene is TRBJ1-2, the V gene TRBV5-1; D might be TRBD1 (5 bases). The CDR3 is CASSSDPTANYGYTF. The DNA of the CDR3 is TGCGCCAGCAGCTCGGACCCGACAGCCAACTATGGCTACACCTTC.